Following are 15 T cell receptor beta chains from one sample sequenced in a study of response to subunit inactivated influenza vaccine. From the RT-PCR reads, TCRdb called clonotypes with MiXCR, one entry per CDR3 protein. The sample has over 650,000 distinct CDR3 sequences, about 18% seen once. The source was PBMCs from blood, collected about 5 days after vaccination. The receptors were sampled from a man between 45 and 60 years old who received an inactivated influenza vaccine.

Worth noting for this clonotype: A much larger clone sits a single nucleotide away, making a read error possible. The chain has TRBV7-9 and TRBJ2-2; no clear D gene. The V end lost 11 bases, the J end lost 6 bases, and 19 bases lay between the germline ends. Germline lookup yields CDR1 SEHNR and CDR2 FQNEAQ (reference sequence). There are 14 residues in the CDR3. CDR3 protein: CARNNWDKAGELFF. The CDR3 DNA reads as TGTGCCCGCAACAACTGGGATAAGGCCGGGGAGCTGTTTTTT.

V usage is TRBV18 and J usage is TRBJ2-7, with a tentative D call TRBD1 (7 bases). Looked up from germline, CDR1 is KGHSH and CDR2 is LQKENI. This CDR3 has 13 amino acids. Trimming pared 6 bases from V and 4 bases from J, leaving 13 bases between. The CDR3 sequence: CASSEGQQYEQYF. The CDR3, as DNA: TGTGCCAGCTCGGAGGGACAGCAGTACGAGCAGTACTTC.

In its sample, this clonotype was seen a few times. The chain's CDR3 is CATSLAGVQETQYF. The CDR3 nucleotides read TGTGCCACCAGCCTAGCGGGGGTGCAAGAGACCCAGTACTTC. The V gene is TRBV24-1, the J gene TRBJ2-5, with 10 bases matching TRBD2. Losses at the gene ends were 7 bases for V and 2 bases for J; bases not matched to a gene: 3. Per germline, CDR1 KGHDR and CDR2 SFDVKD. This CDR3 is 14 amino acids long.

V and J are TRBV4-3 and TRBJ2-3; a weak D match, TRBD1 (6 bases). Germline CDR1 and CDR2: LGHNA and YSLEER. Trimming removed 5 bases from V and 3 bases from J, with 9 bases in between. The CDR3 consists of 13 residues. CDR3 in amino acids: CASSIQGTDTQYF. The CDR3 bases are TGCGCCAGCAGCATACAGGGAACAGATACGCAGTATTTT.

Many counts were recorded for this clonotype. DNA for the CDR3: TGCGCCAGCAGCTGGTCGACAGGGAGCGATGAGCAGTTCTTC. It is translated as CASSWSTGSDEQFF. The chain joins TRBV5-1 to TRBJ2-1, with TRBD1 identical over 7 bases. CDR3 size: 14 residues. V lost 3 bases, J lost 8 bases, and 8 bases stayed unmatched. Germline CDR1 SGHRS, CDR2 YFSETQ.

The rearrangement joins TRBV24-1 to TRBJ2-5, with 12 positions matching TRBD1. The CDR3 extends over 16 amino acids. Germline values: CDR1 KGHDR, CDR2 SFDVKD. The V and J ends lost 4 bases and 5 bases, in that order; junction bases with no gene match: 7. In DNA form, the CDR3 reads TGTGCCACCAGTGACATAGGGACAGGGGGCGACGAGACCCAGTACTTC. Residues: CATSDIGTGGDETQYF.

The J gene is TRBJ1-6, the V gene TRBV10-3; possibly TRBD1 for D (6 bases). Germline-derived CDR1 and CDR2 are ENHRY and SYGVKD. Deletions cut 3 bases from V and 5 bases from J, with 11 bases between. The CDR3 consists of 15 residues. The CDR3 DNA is TGTGCCATCAGTGACATCAGGGGAAATAATTCACCCCTCCACTTT. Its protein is CAISDIRGNNSPLHF.

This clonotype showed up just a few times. The CDR3 spells CASRPGLAGRTDTQYF. DNA for the CDR3: TGCGCCAGCAGACCAGGACTAGCGGGACGCACAGATACGCAGTATTTT. The rearrangement links TRBV5-1 to TRBJ2-3; 12 bases line up with TRBD2. Germline CDR1 reads SGHRS; CDR2 reads YFSETQ. V was pared by 5 bases and J by 1 base, with 5 bases of the junction left unmatched. CDR3 length: 16 amino acids.

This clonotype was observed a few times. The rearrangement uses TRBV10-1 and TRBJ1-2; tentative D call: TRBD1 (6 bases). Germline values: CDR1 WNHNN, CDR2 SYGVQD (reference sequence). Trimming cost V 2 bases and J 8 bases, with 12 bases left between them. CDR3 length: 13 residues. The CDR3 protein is CASSEPPGDGYTF. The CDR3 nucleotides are TGCGCCAGCAGTGAGCCACCAGGGGACGGCTACACCTTC.

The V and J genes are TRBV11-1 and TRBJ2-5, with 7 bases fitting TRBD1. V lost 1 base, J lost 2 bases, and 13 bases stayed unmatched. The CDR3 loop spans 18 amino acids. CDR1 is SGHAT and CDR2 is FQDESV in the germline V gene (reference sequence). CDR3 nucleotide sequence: TGTGCCAGCAGCTTAGGTTTCTATTCTCAGGACAGGCAAGAGACCCAGTACTTC. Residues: CASSLGFYSQDRQETQYF.

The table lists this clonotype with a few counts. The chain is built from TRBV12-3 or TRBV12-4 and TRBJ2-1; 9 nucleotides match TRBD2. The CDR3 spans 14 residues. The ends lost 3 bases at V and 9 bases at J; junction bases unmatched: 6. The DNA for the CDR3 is TGTGCCAGCAGTTTCAGGACTAGCGTAGGTGAGCAGTTCTTC. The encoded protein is CASSFRTSVGEQFF.

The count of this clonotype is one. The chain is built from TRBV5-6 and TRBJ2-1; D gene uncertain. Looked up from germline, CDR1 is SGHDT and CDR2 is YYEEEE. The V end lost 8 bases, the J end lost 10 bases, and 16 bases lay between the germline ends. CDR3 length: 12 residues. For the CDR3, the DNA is TGTGCCAGTTCCCTCGGTTGGTTCGAGCAGTTCTTC. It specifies CASSLGWFEQFF.

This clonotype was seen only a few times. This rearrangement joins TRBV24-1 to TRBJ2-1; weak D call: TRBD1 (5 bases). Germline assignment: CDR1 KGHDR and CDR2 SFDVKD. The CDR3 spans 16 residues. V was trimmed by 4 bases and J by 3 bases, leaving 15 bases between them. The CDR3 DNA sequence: TGTGCCACCAGTGACGTAGATGTAACAGGCTACAATGAGCAGTTCTTC. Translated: CATSDVDVTGYNEQFF.

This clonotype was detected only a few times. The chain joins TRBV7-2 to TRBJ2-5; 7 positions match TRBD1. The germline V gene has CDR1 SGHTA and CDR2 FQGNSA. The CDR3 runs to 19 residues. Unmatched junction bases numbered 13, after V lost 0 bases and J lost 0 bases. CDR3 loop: CASSLARSSDRSYQETQYF. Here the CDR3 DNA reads TGTGCCAGCAGCTTAGCCCGAAGTTCGGACAGGTCGTACCAAGAGACCCAGTACTTC.

Here the CDR3 reads CASSQDGGQAREQYF. CDR3 sequence (DNA): TGTGCCAGCAGCCAAGATGGGGGACAGGCGAGGGAGCAGTACTTC. The V and J genes are TRBV4-2 and TRBJ2-7; 8 nucleotides align to TRBD1. The trim removed 0 bases at V and 7 bases at J, leaving 8 bases unmatched. CDR1 LGHNA and CDR2 YNFKEQ come from the germline V gene. This CDR3 contains 15 residues.